This note documents a single T cell receptor beta chain sequence. Antigen specificity is unknown. Assay used: immunoSEQ multiplex PCR; TCRdb lists only in-frame clones, some missing. The data hold 95,000 to 100,000 clones, with around 83% observed a single time. This specimen belongs to a study of T cell responses to AZD1222 COVID-19 vaccine. Points from the study as a whole: The sample set comprised mostly white British donors with more females, and clonal diversity was possibly underestimated.

The sequence was obtained from an adult in good health. Sequences were derived from peripheral blood, sampled on day 0 of AZD1222 vaccination.

The CDR3 region is CASSVGQGAWQPQHF. For the CDR3, the DNA is TGTGCCAGCAGCGTGGGACAGGGGGCTTGGCAGCCCCAGCATTTT. The rearrangement joins TRBV7-2 to TRBJ1-5; 12 bases agree with TRBD1. V shed 5 bases, J shed 7 bases, and the junction held 6 bases outside the gene matches. The CDR3 sequence is 15 residues long. CDR1 is SGHTA, CDR2 FQGNSA, per germline.